Sequencing of this T cell receptor beta chain was carried out in a study of identical twins. Overall study results and limits: Among monozygotic twins, out-of-frame TCR alpha sharing exceeded what models predicted. Insertion counts were lower in abundant cord blood beta clonotypes, a trend that memory repertoires did not show.

This CDR3 spans 19 amino acids. Germline V gene data show CDR1 as MNHEY and CDR2 as SVGEGT. J gave up 0 bases and V 7 bases, and 16 bases lay outside the gene matches. With regard to this clonotype: As yet, its antigen is unknown.

MiXCR, run by TCRdb on the 5' RACE reads, gives a single entry per CDR3 protein. The sample includes approximately 230,000 distinct CDR3 sequences, around 15% of them seen just once. The sample comprised memory (CD45RO+) T cells sorted from blood. The rearrangement joins TRBV6-2 or TRBV6-3 to TRBJ2-3; 10 positions match TRBD2. This sequence originates from a woman aged 18 to 35 in good health. The CDR3 coding sequence is TGTGCCAGCATCCCGGGAGGGGGACTAGCGTCGTCGAGCACAGATACGCAGTATTTT. Translation gives CASIPGGGLASSSTDTQYF.